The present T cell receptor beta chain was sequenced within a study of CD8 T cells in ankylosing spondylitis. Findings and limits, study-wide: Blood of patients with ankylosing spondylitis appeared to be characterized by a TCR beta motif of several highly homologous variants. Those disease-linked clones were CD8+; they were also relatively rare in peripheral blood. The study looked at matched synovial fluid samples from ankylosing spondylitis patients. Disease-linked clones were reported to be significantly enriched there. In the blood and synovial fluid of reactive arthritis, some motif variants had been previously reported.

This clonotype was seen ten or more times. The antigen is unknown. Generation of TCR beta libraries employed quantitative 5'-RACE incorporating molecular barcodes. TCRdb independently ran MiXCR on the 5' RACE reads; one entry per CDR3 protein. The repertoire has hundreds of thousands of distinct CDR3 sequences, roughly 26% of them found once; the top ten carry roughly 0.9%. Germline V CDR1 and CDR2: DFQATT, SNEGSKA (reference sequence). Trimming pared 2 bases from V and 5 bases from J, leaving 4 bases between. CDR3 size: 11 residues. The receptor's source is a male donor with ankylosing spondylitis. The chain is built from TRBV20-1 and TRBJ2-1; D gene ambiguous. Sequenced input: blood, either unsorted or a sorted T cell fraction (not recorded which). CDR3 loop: CSARRHNEQFF. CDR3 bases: TGCAGTGCTAGACGACACAATGAGCAGTTCTTC.